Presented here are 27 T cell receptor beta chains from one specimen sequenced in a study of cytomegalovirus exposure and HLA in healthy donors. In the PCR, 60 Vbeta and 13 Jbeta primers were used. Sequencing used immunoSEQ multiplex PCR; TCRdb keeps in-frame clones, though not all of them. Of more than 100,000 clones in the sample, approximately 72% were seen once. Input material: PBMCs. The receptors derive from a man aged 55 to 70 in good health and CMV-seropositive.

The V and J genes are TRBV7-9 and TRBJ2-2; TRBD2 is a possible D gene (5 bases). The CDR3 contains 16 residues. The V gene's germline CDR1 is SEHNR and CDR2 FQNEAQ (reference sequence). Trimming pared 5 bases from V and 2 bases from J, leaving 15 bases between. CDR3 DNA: TGTGCCAGCAGCGCTCCCCCTCGGGAAAACACCGGGGAGCTGTTTTTT. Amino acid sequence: CASSAPPRENTGELFF.

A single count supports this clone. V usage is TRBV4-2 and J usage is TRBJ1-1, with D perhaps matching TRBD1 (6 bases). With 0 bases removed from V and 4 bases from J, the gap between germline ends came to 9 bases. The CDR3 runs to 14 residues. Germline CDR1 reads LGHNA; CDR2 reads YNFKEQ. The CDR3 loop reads CASSQDRTVTEAFF. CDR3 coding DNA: TGTGCCAGCAGCCAAGATCGGACAGTCACTGAAGCTTTCTTT.

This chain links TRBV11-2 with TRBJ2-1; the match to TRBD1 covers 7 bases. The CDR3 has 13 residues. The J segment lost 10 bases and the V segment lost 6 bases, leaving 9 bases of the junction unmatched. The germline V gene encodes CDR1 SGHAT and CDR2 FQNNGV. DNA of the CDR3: TGTGCCAGCAGTCGACAGGGCCCGGTAGAGCAGTTCTTC. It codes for CASSRQGPVEQFF.

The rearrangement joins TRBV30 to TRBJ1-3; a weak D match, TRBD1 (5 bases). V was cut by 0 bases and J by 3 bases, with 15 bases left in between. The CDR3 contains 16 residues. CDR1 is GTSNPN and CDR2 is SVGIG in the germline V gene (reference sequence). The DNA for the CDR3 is TGTGCCTGGAGTGTACGGCGGGGGACTGGTGGAAACACCATATATTTT. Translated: CAWSVRRGTGGNTIYF. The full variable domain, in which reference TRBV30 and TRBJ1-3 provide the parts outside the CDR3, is SQTIHQWPATLVQPVGSPLSLECTVEGTSNPNLYWYRQAAGRGLQLLFYSVGIGQISSEVPQNLSASRPQDRQFILSSKKLLLSDSGFYLCAWSVRRGTGGNTIYFGEGSWLTVV.

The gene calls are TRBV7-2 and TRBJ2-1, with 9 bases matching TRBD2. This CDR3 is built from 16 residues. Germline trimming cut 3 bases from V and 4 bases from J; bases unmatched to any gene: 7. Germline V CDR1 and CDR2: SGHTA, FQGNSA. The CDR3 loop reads CASSLGGGAAYNEQFF. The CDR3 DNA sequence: TGTGCCAGCAGCTTGGGCGGGGGGGCGGCGTACAATGAGCAGTTCTTC.

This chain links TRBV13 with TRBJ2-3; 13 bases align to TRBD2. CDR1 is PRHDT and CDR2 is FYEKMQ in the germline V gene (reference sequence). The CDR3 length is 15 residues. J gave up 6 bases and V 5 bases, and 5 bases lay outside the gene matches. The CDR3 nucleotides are TGTGCCAGCAGCGTGGGACTAGCGGGGCCTGATACGCAGTATTTT. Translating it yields CASSVGLAGPDTQYF.

Written as DNA, the CDR3 is TGTGCCTGGAGTGTTGCCCACGCGGGGGCCAAAAACATTCAGTACTTC. As protein: CAWSVAHAGAKNIQYF. This chain links TRBV30 with TRBJ2-4; tentatively, D is TRBD2 (6 bases). The V gene lost 0 bases and the J gene lost 1 base, with 13 bases spanning the gap. The germline V gene has CDR1 GTSNPN and CDR2 SVGIG (reference sequence). The CDR3 loop spans 16 amino acids.

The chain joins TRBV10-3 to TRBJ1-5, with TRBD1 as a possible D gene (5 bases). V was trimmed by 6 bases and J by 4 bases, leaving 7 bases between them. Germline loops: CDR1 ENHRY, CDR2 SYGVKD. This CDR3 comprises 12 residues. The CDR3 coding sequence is TGTGCCATCAGCCAGGGAAATCAGCCCCAGCATTTT. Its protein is CAISQGNQPQHF.

The CDR3 DNA reads as TGTGCCAGCAGGCGCAGCGGGGGAAGCTCCTACGAGCAGTACTTC. Translating it yields CASRRSGGSSYEQYF. The chain recombines TRBV6-5 with TRBJ2-7; TRBD2 matches 8 bases. CDR1 and CDR2 (germline): MNHEY, SVGAGI. This CDR3 contains 15 residues. V trimming: 6 bases; J trimming: 0 bases; junction bases outside the gene matches: 7.

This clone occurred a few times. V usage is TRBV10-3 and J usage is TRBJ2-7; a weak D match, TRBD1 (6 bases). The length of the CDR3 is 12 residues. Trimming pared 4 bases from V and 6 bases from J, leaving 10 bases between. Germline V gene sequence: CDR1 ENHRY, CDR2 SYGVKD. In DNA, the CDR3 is TGTGCCATCAGTGTAGCAGGGGCCGAGCAGTACTTC. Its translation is CAISVAGAEQYF.

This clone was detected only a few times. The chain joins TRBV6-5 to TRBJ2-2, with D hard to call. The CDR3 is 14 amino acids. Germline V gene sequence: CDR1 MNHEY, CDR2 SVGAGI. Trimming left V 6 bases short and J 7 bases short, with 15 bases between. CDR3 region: CASRPIENSGELFF. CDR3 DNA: TGTGCCAGCAGGCCTATCGAGAATAGCGGGGAGCTGTTTTTT.

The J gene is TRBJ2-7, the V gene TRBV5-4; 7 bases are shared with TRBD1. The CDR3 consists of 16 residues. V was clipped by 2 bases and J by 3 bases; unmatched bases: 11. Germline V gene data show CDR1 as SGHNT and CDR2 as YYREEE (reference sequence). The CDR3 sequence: CASSLVDGTEGYEQYF. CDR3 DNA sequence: TGTGCCAGCAGCTTAGTTGACGGGACAGAAGGCTACGAGCAGTACTTC.

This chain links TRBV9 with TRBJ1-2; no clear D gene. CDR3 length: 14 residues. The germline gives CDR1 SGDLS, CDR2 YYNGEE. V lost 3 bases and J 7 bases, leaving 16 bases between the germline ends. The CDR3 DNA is TGTGCCAGCAGCGCCGCTAACCGGGGTTCTGGCTACACCTTC. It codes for CASSAANRGSGYTF.

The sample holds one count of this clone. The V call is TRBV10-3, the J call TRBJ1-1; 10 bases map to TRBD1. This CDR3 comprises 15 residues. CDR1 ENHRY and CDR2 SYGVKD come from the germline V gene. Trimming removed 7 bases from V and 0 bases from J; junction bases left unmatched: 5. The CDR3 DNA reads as TGTGCCATCAACCCGGGACAGGGGATGAACACTGAAGCTTTCTTT. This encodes CAINPGQGMNTEAFF.

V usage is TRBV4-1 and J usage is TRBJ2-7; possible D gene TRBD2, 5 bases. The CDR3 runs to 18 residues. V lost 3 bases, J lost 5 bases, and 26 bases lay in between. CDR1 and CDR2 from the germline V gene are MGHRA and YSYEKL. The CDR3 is CASSQRLTGAWSVHEQYF. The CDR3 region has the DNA TGCGCCAGCAGCCAGAGACTAACTGGCGCGTGGTCGGTCCACGAGCAGTACTTC.

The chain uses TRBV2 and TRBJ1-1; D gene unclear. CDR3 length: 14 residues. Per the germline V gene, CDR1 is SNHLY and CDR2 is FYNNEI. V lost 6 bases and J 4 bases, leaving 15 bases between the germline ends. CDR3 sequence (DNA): TGTGCCAGCAGAGACATCACACGGTCCACTGAAGCTTTCTTT. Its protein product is CASRDITRSTEAFF.

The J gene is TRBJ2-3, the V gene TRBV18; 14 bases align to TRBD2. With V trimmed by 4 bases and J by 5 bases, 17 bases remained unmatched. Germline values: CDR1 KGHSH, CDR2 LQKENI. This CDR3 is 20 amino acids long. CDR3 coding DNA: TGTGCCAGCTCACTTTTTCCGGGACTAGCGGGAGTAAAGGCCCAAGATACGCAGTATTTT. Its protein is CASSLFPGLAGVKAQDTQYF.

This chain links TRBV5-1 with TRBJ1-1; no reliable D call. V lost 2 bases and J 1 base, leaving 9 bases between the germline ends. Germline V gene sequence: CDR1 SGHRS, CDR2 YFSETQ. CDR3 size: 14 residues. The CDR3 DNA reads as TGCGCCAGCAGCTTTTTGGCGGAGAACACTGAAGCTTTCTTT. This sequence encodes CASSFLAENTEAFF.

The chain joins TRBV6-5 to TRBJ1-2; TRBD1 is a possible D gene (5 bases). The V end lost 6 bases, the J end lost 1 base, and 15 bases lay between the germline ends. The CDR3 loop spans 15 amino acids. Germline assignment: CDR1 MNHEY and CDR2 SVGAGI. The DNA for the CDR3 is TGTGCCAGCAGAGACGACCGGCAGGGTAACTATGGCTACACCTTC. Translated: CASRDDRQGNYGYTF.

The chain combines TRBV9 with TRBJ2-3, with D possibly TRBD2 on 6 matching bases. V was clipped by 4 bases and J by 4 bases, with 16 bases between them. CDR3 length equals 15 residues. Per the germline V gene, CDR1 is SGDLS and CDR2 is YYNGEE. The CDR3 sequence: CASSSRDSRADTQYF. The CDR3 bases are TGTGCCAGCAGCTCCCGGGACTCCCGGGCAGATACGCAGTATTTT.

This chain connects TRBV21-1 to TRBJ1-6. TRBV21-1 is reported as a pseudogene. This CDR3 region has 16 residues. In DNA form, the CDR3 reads TGTGCCAGCCGCCACGGGGGACGCATTCACCCCTCACCCCTCCACTTT. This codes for CASRHGGRIHPSPLHF.

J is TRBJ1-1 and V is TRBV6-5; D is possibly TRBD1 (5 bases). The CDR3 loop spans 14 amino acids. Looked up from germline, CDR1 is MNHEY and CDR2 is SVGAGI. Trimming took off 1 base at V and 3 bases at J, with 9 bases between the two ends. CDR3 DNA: TGTGCCAGCAGTTACTGGCAGGGTGACACTGAAGCTTTCTTT. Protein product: CASSYWQGDTEAFF.

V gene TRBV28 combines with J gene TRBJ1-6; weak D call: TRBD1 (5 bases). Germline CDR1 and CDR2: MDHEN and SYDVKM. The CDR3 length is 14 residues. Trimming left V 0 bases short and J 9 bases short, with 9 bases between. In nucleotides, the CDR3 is TGTGCCAGCAGTTTATGGCAGGGAGGTTCACCCCTCCACTTT. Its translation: CASSLWQGGSPLHF.

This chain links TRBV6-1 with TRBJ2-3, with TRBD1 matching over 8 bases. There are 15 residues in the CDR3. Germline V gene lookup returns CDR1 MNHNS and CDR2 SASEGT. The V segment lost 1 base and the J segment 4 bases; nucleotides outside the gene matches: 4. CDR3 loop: CASSEGQGSADTQYF. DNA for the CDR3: TGTGCCAGCAGTGAAGGACAGGGGAGCGCAGATACGCAGTATTTT.

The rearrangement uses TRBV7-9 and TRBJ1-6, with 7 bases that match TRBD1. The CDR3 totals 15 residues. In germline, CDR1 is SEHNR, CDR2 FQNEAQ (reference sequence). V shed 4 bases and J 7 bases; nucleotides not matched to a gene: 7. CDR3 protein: CASSSDRAANSPLHF. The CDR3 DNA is TGTGCCAGCAGCTCCGACAGGGCCGCCAATTCACCCCTCCACTTT.

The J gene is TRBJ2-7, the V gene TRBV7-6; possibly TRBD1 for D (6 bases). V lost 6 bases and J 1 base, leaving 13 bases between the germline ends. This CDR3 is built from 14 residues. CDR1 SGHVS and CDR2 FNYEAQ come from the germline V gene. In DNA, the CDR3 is TGTGCCAGCAGACAGAACACAGGGTCCTACGAGCAGTACTTC. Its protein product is CASRQNTGSYEQYF.

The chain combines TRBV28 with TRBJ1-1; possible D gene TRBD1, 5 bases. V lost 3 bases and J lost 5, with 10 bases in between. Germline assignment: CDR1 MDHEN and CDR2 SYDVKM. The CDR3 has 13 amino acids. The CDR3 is CASSFMGQTEAFF. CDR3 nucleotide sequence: TGTGCCAGCAGTTTCATGGGGCAGACTGAAGCTTTCTTT.